This T cell receptor (beta chain) was sequenced in a study of CD8 T cells in ankylosing spondylitis. The length of the CDR3 is 12 residues. Trimming removed 3 bases at V and 0 bases at J, with 3 bases between. One entry per CDR3 protein results from TCRdb running MiXCR on the 5' RACE reads. The sample contains approximately 350,000 distinct CDR3 sequences, roughly 14% of which appear only once. Source material: blood, either unsorted or a sorted T cell fraction (not recorded which). This TCR derives from a male donor with ankylosing spondylitis or in good health (not recorded which). This chain joins TRBV12-3 or TRBV12-4 and TRBJ2-7; no clear D. The CDR3 sequence: CASSFHSYEQYF. The CDR3 coding sequence is TGTGCCAGCAGTTTCCACTCCTACGAGCAGTACTTC.